This record concerns one T cell receptor (beta chain) sequence. Its specific antigen is unknown. Base qualities were left out, and no much larger clone turns up one base away. Participants in the prospective study were aged about 18 to 95 years, lived in some 24 United States geographic areas, and enrolled through a virtual design. Cohort assignment in the prospective study relied on participant-reported clinical history from a screening survey and a study questionnaire. ImmuneRACE Cohort 3 recovered participants were defined by two consecutive negative NP/OP PCR tests, healthcare professional clearance, or symptom resolution. Mobile phlebotomists in the prospective study collected whole blood, serum and a nasopharyngeal or oropharyngeal swab from every participant. Participants in the prospective study had the option to provide additional blood draws and questionnaires over an approximately two-month period. Blood samples from the prospective study were shipped frozen or at room temperature prior to DNA extraction.

These data are taken from a study of blood T cell repertoires in COVID-19 (dated by TCRdb to the early 2020s). For the study in its entirety: The collaborator samples originated in the United States, Italy and Spain and spanned the acute and convalescent phases of COVID-19. The material from the prospective study consisted of cDNA or gDNA derived from T cells, B-cell-depleted T cells, or PBMCs. The dataset comprised deeply sampled blood TCRbeta repertoires from subjects exposed to, actively infected with, or recovered from COVID-19. The repertoires were released in a freely available public database intended as a resource for research on the immune response to SARS-CoV-2. Samples were obtained from the ongoing ImmuneRACE study (first 160 participants) and from 1,254 subjects provided by 6 global collaborators. A de-identified subject ID, COVID-19 status, age in years and sex were almost always included in the sample metadata. Where HLA class I and class II types were available, the types were taken from metadata supplied by the sample provider, not from assay-based typing.

The immunoSEQ Assay, a bias-controlled multiplex PCR, was used to amplify TCRbeta CDR3 regions from genomic DNA. The authors' analysis ran thus. Within the assay, amplification of reference gene primers was used to estimate how many nucleated cells each sample contained. Sequence reads were collapsed and filtered to measure the absolute abundance of every unique TCRbeta CDR3 rearrangement. For each sample, productive Simpson clonality was calculated as the square root of Simpson's diversity index over productive rearrangements. TCRdb took over this immuneACCESS table, retaining in-frame rearrangements with V and J assigned. Such tables are incomplete; in checked studies, under half of the missing clones stem from an unresolved V gene, and the remainder is unexplained. The DNA was the basis for D and trimming; V, J and clone size are from that table. This sample comprises around 140,000 clones, about 80% of them detected only once. The ten largest clones represent 5% to 7% of the sample.

Overall study outcomes, separate from this receptor: Clinical and demographic metadata were provided uncurated, with the amount varying by source and participant.

Sequencing was performed on PBMCs or T cells enriched from blood (not recorded which). This clonotype was obtained from a woman between 45 and 60 years old who had recovered from COVID-19.

The sequenced DNA is TGTGCCAGCAGTCGAACCGGGAGCCGTAATCAGCCCCAGCATTTT. It is translated as CASSRTGSRNQPQHF. In this chain, TRBV6-5 is recombined with TRBJ1-5; no D gene call is confident. Reading from cysteine to phenylalanine, the CDR3 counts 15 amino acids. CDR3 DNA only is kept here, 45 bases in frame from base 1. At the junction V is shortened by 5 bases and J by 4 bases, with 15 bases in between. CDR1 and CDR2 were assigned from the germline V gene as MNHEY and SVGAGI.